Presented here are 20 T cell receptor beta chains from one specimen sequenced in a study of cytomegalovirus exposure and HLA in healthy donors (dated by TCRdb to about 2017). The method was the immunoSEQ multiplex PCR assay. For the multiplex PCR, a mixture combining 60 forward primers for TCR Vbeta segments and 13 reverse primers for TCR Jbeta segments was used. TCRdb stores this immuneACCESS table with in-frame sequences only. Part of the clones is absent; in the studies checked, under half of the shortfall reflects unresolved V genes, and no reason is known for the rest. Present in this sample are around 170,000 clones, about three quarters of which were seen just once. The ten top clones hold about 1.6% of the sample. Sample: PBMCs. These receptor sequences come from a girl aged 5 to 17 in good health and CMV-seronegative.

This sequence joins TRBV5-6 and TRBJ2-7; TRBD1 matches at 8 bases. CDR3 size: 13 residues. CDR1 SGHDT and CDR2 YYEEEE come from the germline V gene. V lost 7 bases to trimming and J lost 6 bases; unmatched junction nucleotides: 9. The CDR3 DNA reads as TGTGCCAGCGGGGGACAGGCAGGGGTCGAGCAGTACTTC. This sequence encodes CASGGQAGVEQYF.

The V gene is TRBV14, the J gene TRBJ1-1, with a weak D call TRBD1 (5 bases). CDR1 is SGHDN and CDR2 is FVKESK in the germline V gene. This CDR3 has 15 amino acids. Trimming stripped 7 bases from V and 5 bases from J, with 20 bases between. DNA of the CDR3: TGTGCCAGCACACCTGTGGGGCGGCAATCAACTGAAGCTTTCTTT. Translating it yields CASTPVGRQSTEAFF.

This chain joins TRBV5-1 and TRBJ2-2, with D tentatively TRBD1 (6 bases). Trimming took off 5 bases at V and 3 bases at J, with 14 bases between the two ends. This CDR3 is 15 amino acids long. Germline V lookup: CDR1 SGHRS, CDR2 YFSETQ. The CDR3 DNA reads as TGCGCCAGCAGGAGGGACACGGACCACACCGGGGAGCTGTTTTTT. Protein: CASRRDTDHTGELFF.

The rearrangement joins TRBV6-5 to TRBJ2-5, with D possibly being TRBD2 (5 bases). Germline V gene data show CDR1 as MNHEY and CDR2 as SVGAGI. V dropped 2 bases and J dropped 3 bases, with 7 bases sitting between them. The CDR3 totals 13 residues. This CDR3 reads CASSYSGEETQYF. DNA for the CDR3: TGTGCCAGCAGTTACAGCGGTGAAGAGACCCAGTACTTC.

The V and J genes are TRBV14 and TRBJ1-1; 7 bases are shared with TRBD1. Germline assignment: CDR1 SGHDN and CDR2 FVKESK. The CDR3 contains 12 residues. V gave up 4 bases and J gave up 6 bases; unmatched junction bases: 2. CDR3 coding DNA: TGTGCCAGCAGCCTAACAGGGGCTGAAGCTTTCTTT. Protein sequence: CASSLTGAEAFF.

This clone was seen a handful of times. The chain joins TRBV10-3 to TRBJ1-1; unclear D gene. CDR1 ENHRY and CDR2 SYGVKD come from the germline V gene. V lost 0 bases and J lost 7, with 9 bases in between. The CDR3 contains 13 residues. The CDR3 DNA sequence: TGTGCCATCAGTGAGTCGAAAACAAATGAAGCTTTCTTT. Translation gives CAISESKTNEAFF.

The chain couples TRBV30 to TRBJ2-7, with D maybe TRBD2 (5 bases). The CDR3 consists of 14 residues. The germline gives CDR1 GTSNPN, CDR2 SVGIG (reference sequence). With 7 bases removed from V and 5 bases from J, the gap between germline ends came to 21 bases. CDR3 residues: CASTAGVSRNEQYF. Written as DNA, the CDR3 is TGTGCCTCCACCGCCGGGGTTTCGCGGAACGAGCAGTACTTC.

The V and J genes are TRBV7-3 and TRBJ2-2, with D hard to call. The ends were cut back, 1 base at V and 2 bases at J, with 11 bases in the middle. This CDR3 is built from 16 residues. Germline CDR1 SGHTA, CDR2 FQGTGA. CDR3 sequence (DNA): TGTGCCAGCAGCTTAAATAGCCCTTCTAACACCGGGGAGCTGTTTTTT. As protein: CASSLNSPSNTGELFF.

CDR3 DNA sequence: TGTGCCAGCGACAGCACCGACTACGAGCAGTACTTC. Translated: CASDSTDYEQYF. The chain joins TRBV6-1 to TRBJ2-7; possible D gene TRBD1, 5 bases. From germline, CDR1 is MNHNS and CDR2 SASEGT. Between the trimmed V and J ends, which lost 8 bases and 3 bases, there was a span of 11 bases. The CDR3 consists of 12 residues.

V is TRBV10-3 and J is TRBJ2-2, with 9 bases that match TRBD1. This CDR3 is 15 amino acids long. After removal of 7 bases from V and 0 bases from J, the junction contained 3 bases not matched to a gene. CDR1 is ENHRY and CDR2 is SYGVKD in the germline V gene. The DNA for the CDR3 is TGTGCCATCATTTGGGACAGGGCGAACACCGGGGAGCTGTTTTTT. It translates to CAIIWDRANTGELFF.

This chain joins TRBV6-6 and TRBJ2-7; D remains unclear. This CDR3 has 10 amino acids. V was shortened by 10 bases and J by 5 bases, with 9 bases between the two germline ends. The germline gives CDR1 MNHNY, CDR2 SVGAGI (reference sequence). This CDR3 is CATFSNEQYF. In DNA form, the CDR3 reads TGTGCCACCTTTAGCAACGAGCAGTACTTC.

The CDR3 sequence: CAGLGLPRNIQYF. In DNA form, the CDR3 reads TGCGCCGGATTGGGACTTCCGAGAAACATTCAGTACTTC. The chain carries TRBV5-1 and TRBJ2-4; D possibly corresponds to TRBD2 (6 bases). V shed 10 bases and J shed 6 bases, with 17 bases lying between them. CDR1 is SGHRS and CDR2 is YFSETQ in the germline V gene. This CDR3 has 13 residues.

This chain connects TRBV7-3 to TRBJ2-2, with 8 bases matching TRBD1. The junction had 7 bases not matched to a gene; V was cut back by 6 bases and J by 4 bases. The length of the CDR3 is 15 residues. The germline CDR1 and CDR2 sequences are SGHTA and FQGTGA. The CDR3 nucleotides read TGTGCCAGCAGGTCCGGGGACAGGCCCACCGGGGAGCTGTTTTTT. Translated, it gives CASRSGDRPTGELFF.

The V call is TRBV6-6, the J call TRBJ1-5, with a tentative D call TRBD1 (5 bases). In germline, CDR1 is MNHNY, CDR2 SVGAGI (reference sequence). The CDR3 has 14 residues. With 7 bases removed from V and 3 bases from J, the gap between germline ends came to 13 bases. The CDR3 reads CASTDKGPNQPQHF. CDR3 nucleotides: TGTGCCAGCACGGACAAGGGCCCCAATCAGCCCCAGCATTTT.

There are a few counts of this clone. The chain joins TRBV28 to TRBJ1-1; no firm D call. Germline V gene sequence: CDR1 MDHEN, CDR2 SYDVKM. Trimming shortened V by 3 bases and J by 1 base, and 9 bases separated the two germline ends. The CDR3 runs to 14 residues. The CDR3 DNA reads TGTGCCAGCAGTTTGGTACAGAGGAACACTGAAGCTTTCTTT. It specifies CASSLVQRNTEAFF.

The chain carries TRBV27 and TRBJ1-2, with D possibly matching TRBD1 (5 bases). Germline V CDR1 and CDR2: MNHEY, SMNVEV (reference sequence). There are 14 residues in the CDR3. The V gene lost 5 bases and the J gene lost 4 bases, with 14 bases spanning the gap. The CDR3 DNA is TGTGCCAGCAGTGGCGGGGAGGGACCCTATGGCTACACCTTC. Amino acid sequence: CASSGGEGPYGYTF.

The chain combines TRBV27 with TRBJ2-1; 9 nucleotides align to TRBD1. Germline trimming cut 6 bases from V and 6 bases from J; bases unmatched to any gene: 9. CDR1 and CDR2 (germline): MNHEY, SMNVEV (reference sequence). There are 15 residues in the CDR3. The CDR3 nucleotides are TGTGCCAGCAGCATTCCGGGACAGGGACGCAATGAGCAGTTCTTC. This translates into CASSIPGQGRNEQFF.

This clone was picked up a small number of times. The chain employs TRBV6-1 and TRBJ1-5, with D maybe TRBD1 (6 bases). The CDR3 contains 16 residues. The V end lost 1 base, the J end lost 11 bases, and 21 bases lay between the germline ends. In germline, CDR1 is MNHNS, CDR2 SASEGT. This CDR3 reads CASSEDFLGALASQHF. In DNA form, the CDR3 reads TGTGCCAGCAGTGAAGACTTTTTGGGGGCCTTAGCGTCCCAGCATTTT.

J is TRBJ1-4 and V is TRBV27; possible D gene TRBD1, 5 bases. This CDR3 is 14 amino acids long. From germline, CDR1 is MNHEY and CDR2 SMNVEV (reference sequence). V was shortened by 7 bases and J by 7 bases, with 16 bases between the two germline ends. The CDR3 bases are TGTGCCAGCAAGTTTAAAGGGGCTGGTGAAAAACTGTTTTTT. Its translation is CASKFKGAGEKLFF.

This chain connects TRBV2 to TRBJ1-1, with TRBD1 matching 8 bases. J lost 0 bases, V lost 1 base, and 1 base had no gene match. This CDR3 is 15 amino acids long. The V gene's germline CDR1 is SNHLY and CDR2 FYNNEI. CDR3 region: CASSEGTGMNTEAFF. The CDR3 DNA sequence: TGTGCCAGCAGTGAAGGGACAGGGATGAACACTGAAGCTTTCTTT.